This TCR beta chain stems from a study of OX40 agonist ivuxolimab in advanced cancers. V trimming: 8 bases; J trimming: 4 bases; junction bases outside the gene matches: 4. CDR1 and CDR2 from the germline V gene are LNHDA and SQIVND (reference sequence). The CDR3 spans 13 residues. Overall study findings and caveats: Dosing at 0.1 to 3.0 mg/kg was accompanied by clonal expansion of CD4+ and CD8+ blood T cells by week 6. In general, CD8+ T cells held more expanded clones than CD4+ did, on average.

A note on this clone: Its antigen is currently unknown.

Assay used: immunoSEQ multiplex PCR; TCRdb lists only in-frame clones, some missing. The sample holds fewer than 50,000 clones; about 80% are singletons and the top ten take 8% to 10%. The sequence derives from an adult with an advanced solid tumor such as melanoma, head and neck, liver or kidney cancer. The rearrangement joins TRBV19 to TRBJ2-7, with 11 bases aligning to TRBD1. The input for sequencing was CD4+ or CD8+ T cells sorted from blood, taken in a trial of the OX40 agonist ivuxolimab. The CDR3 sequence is CASGQGAFYEQYF. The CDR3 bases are TGTGCCAGTGGACAGGGGGCATTTTACGAGCAGTACTTC.